This TCR beta chain was sequenced during a study of CD4 T cells in relation to SARS-CoV-2 and coronaviruses. Germline V gives CDR1 GTSNPN, CDR2 SVGIG (reference sequence). V lost 0 bases and J lost 2, with 17 bases in between. The CDR3 length is 16 residues. As concerns this clone: No antigen is known for it.

For approximately eleven days, 10^5 sorted CD4+ cells grew with T cell-depleted PBMCs and CEF. Repertoires were generated with immunoSEQ multiplex PCR, while TCRdb's copy carries only in-frame clones and drops some. The sample consists of some 32,000 clones, about 76% of them appearing once. The genes are TRBV30 and TRBJ2-7; D is undetermined. The origin of this receptor is an adult with COVID-19. Material for sequencing was memory CD4+ T cells from PBMCs, cultured in vitro. The CDR3 here is CAWSVGDSSIPYEQYF. In DNA form, the CDR3 reads TGTGCCTGGAGTGTGGGCGATAGCTCCATCCCCTACGAGCAGTACTTC.